The 9 T cell receptor beta chains presented below share a single source sample, sequenced in a study of human T cells and chemical hapten exposure. TCRdb recomputed calls from the RACE reads with MiXCR, one row per CDR3 protein. The table shows roughly 64,000 distinct CDR3 sequences, with about 11% occurring only once. The sample's time point: pre-sensitization, week 0. Indicated treatment: therapeutic diphenylcyclopropenone sensitization with weekly scalp DPC. The material was whole blood, obtained in connection with sensitization to the hapten diphenylcyclopropenone (DPC). Source of these receptors: a woman in her forties with alopecia areata. Some clones in this sample may be carry-over from other donors' samples.

This clonotype was observed at least ten times. The V call is TRBV5-1, the J call TRBJ2-1; tentative D call: TRBD2 (6 bases). From germline, CDR1 is SGHRS and CDR2 YFSETQ. CDR3 length: 16 residues. The ends were cut back, 4 bases at V and 3 bases at J, with 17 bases in the middle. The CDR3 sequence is CASSLGGRVSYNEQFF. The CDR3, as DNA: TGCGCCAGCAGCCTTGGGGGGAGAGTGAGCTACAATGAGCAGTTCTTC.

This clonotype showed up many times. The chain has TRBV29-1 and TRBJ1-2, with D maybe TRBD1 (6 bases). Trimming left V 6 bases short and J 4 bases short, with 12 bases between. Germline V CDR1 and CDR2: SQVTM, ANQGSEA. The CDR3 covers 12 residues. CDR3 sequence reads: CSVAGEGYGYTF. In DNA, the CDR3 is TGCAGCGTGGCAGGGGAAGGCTATGGCTACACCTTC.

The table lists this clonotype with many counts. CDR3 DNA: TGCAGTGCTAGAGATTGGGCCAGGGTAGCGAACACTGAAGCTTTCTTT. This sequence encodes CSARDWARVANTEAFF. The chain uses TRBV20-1 and TRBJ1-1; a weak D match, TRBD1 (5 bases). The length of the CDR3 is 16 residues. V lost 0 bases and J 1 base, leaving 15 bases between the germline ends. From germline, CDR1 is DFQATT and CDR2 SNEGSKA (reference sequence).

This clonotype was observed at least ten times. The chain employs TRBV6-2 or TRBV6-3 and TRBJ2-4, with D perhaps being TRBD1 or TRBD2 (5 bases each). The CDR3 runs to 13 residues. The germline V and J ends were trimmed by 8 bases and 15 bases, with 23 bases remaining between them. Looked up from germline, CDR1 is MNHEY and CDR2 is SVGEGT. For the CDR3, the DNA is TGTGCCAGCGGGCCAGTAGTGGGACGTTCAGTGTACTTC. Translation gives CASGPVVGRSVYF.

Concerning this clonotype: A much larger clone lies one base from this, so it may be a read error. This chain uses TRBV19 with TRBJ1-5, with 7 bases identical to TRBD1. The germline gives CDR1 LNHDA, CDR2 SQIVND (reference sequence). V dropped 5 bases and J dropped 1; count of bases not matched to a gene: 8. This CDR3 is 16 amino acids long. The CDR3 sequence is CASSFGAGGSNQPQHF. CDR3 nucleotides: TGTGCCAGTAGTTTCGGGGCAGGGGGGAGCAATCAGCCCCAGCATTTT.

The chain joins TRBV20-1 to TRBJ2-1; possible D gene TRBD2, 5 bases. This CDR3 is 16 amino acids long. CDR1 and CDR2 (germline): DFQATT, SNEGSKA (reference sequence). V lost 3 bases to trimming and J lost 5 bases, with 20 bases between them. The CDR3 is CSASPAQRTVNNEQFF. DNA of the CDR3: TGCAGTGCTAGCCCCGCCCAAAGGACTGTAAACAATGAGCAGTTCTTC.

In its sample, this clonotype was seen many times. The chain is built from TRBV12-3 or TRBV12-4 and TRBJ1-1, with a weak D call TRBD1 (5 bases). V lost 5 bases, J lost 5 bases, and 15 bases lay in between. This CDR3 region has 14 residues. The CDR3 spells CASSPQGGRTEAFF. The DNA of the CDR3 is TGTGCCAGCAGTCCTCAGGGAGGTAGGACTGAAGCTTTCTTT.

This clonotype was observed at least ten times. The chain uses TRBV28 and TRBJ2-1; 7 positions agree with TRBD2. V lost 6 bases and J lost 7; bases outside the gene matches: 9. Germline-derived CDR1 and CDR2 are MDHEN and SYDVKM. The CDR3 is made up of 14 amino acids. CDR3 in amino acids: CASRRAGAGNEQFF. As DNA, the CDR3 is TGTGCCAGCAGAAGGGCGGGAGCGGGGAATGAGCAGTTCTTC.

This clonotype appeared many times. This chain links TRBV18 with TRBJ2-1; TRBD1 aligns across 8 bases. V dropped 4 bases and J dropped 5; count of bases not matched to a gene: 7. The CDR3 contains 15 residues. CDR1 and CDR2 from the germline V gene are KGHSH and LQKENI. CDR3 loop: CASSRQGAWNNEQFF. The CDR3 nucleotides read TGTGCCAGCTCACGCCAGGGGGCGTGGAACAATGAGCAGTTCTTC.